These 32 T cell receptor beta chains share one sample of origin, sequenced in a study of blood T cell repertoires in COVID-19. Sequencing used immunoSEQ multiplex PCR; TCRdb keeps in-frame clones, though not all of them. The sample yields about 88,000 clones, 86% seen once. Sequencing was carried out using peripheral blood. All receptors derive from a human donor in a cohort sampled during active COVID-19.

By share, this clone counts as large. This sequence joins TRBV10-3 and TRBJ1-4, with no clear D. The germline V gene has CDR1 ENHRY and CDR2 SYGVKD. This CDR3 has 14 amino acids. V dropped 2 bases and J dropped 2 bases, with 6 bases sitting between them. CDR3 amino acids: CAISELQTNEKLFF. The CDR3 DNA follows: TGTGCCATCAGTGAGCTACAGACTAATGAAAAACTGTTTTTT.

The chain couples TRBV18 to TRBJ1-6; 11 nucleotides agree with TRBD1. Looked up from germline, CDR1 is KGHSH and CDR2 is LQKENI. V shed 3 bases, J shed 12 bases, and the junction held 4 bases outside the gene matches. This CDR3 comprises 14 residues. In DNA form, the CDR3 reads TGTGCCAGCTCACCGGGACAGGGGGTCGGACCCCTCCACTTT. Protein sequence: CASSPGQGVGPLHF.

The chain employs TRBV6-5 and TRBJ1-1; TRBD1 matches 7 bases. This CDR3 region has 13 residues. V trimming: 4 bases; J trimming: 5 bases; junction bases outside the gene matches: 4. Germline V lookup: CDR1 MNHEY, CDR2 SVGAGI. CDR3 amino acids: CASSLGQATEAFF. CDR3 bases: TGTGCCAGCAGTTTAGGACAGGCAACTGAAGCTTTCTTT.

The V gene is TRBV28, the J gene TRBJ2-1, with 7 bases fitting TRBD2. Germline loops: CDR1 MDHEN, CDR2 SYDVKM. The CDR3 sequence is 17 residues long. The V gene end was trimmed by 4 bases and the J gene end by 7 bases; junction bases not matched to a gene: 16. CDR3: CASSSGMAAGEGNEQFF. Here the CDR3 DNA reads TGTGCCAGCAGTTCGGGTATGGCGGCGGGGGAAGGGAATGAGCAGTTCTTC.

This clone was seen just once. This chain uses TRBV7-9 with TRBJ1-2, with D possibly matching TRBD1 (5 bases). Trimming removed 1 base from V and 3 bases from J, with 12 bases in between. The CDR3 has 15 amino acids. CDR1 SEHNR and CDR2 FQNEAQ come from the germline V gene (reference sequence). The CDR3 region has the DNA TGTGCCAGCAGCTTAGAATCAGGGTATCACTATGGCTACACCTTC. Translating gives CASSLESGYHYGYTF.

The genes are TRBV10-3 and TRBJ1-4; TRBD1 might be the D (5 bases). V lost 6 bases to trimming and J lost 6 bases, with 11 bases between them. This CDR3 comprises 13 residues. Per the germline V gene, CDR1 is ENHRY and CDR2 is SYGVKD. In DNA, the CDR3 is TGTGCCATCAGGGGAGGAGGGGATGAAAAACTGTTTTTT. Translating it yields CAIRGGGDEKLFF.

This rearrangement joins TRBV4-3 to TRBJ2-2; 8 bases agree with TRBD1. The CDR3 loop spans 16 amino acids. CDR1 is LGHNA and CDR2 is YSLEER in the germline V gene. After removal of 3 bases from V and 5 bases from J, the junction contained 8 bases not matched to a gene. The CDR3 nucleotides are TGCGCCAGCAGCCACCGACAGGGGCGAGGGACCGGGGAGCTGTTTTTT. This encodes CASSHRQGRGTGELFF.

CDR3 DNA: TGCGCCAGCAGCCAGGGAGGACAGGGGGGGACGAGCTCTGGAAACACCATATATTTT. Translation: CASSQGGQGGTSSGNTIYF. The chain couples TRBV4-3 to TRBJ1-3, with 10 bases fitting TRBD1. V lost 3 bases and J lost 0; bases outside the gene matches: 11. This CDR3 comprises 19 residues. Germline-derived CDR1 and CDR2 are LGHNA and YSLEER.

This clone appeared a single time. The V and J genes are TRBV11-1 and TRBJ2-7; the D is unclear. The CDR3 is 12 amino acids. Trimming left V 2 bases short and J 3 bases short, with 5 bases between. The germline CDR1 and CDR2 sequences are SGHAT and FQDESV (reference sequence). The CDR3 coding sequence is TGTGCCAGCAGCTTATCCGGCTACGAGCAGTACTTC. It is translated as CASSLSGYEQYF.

The chain uses TRBV2 and TRBJ2-7; possibly TRBD2 for D (5 bases). From germline, CDR1 is SNHLY and CDR2 FYNNEI. V lost 8 bases, J lost 4 bases, and 12 bases lay in between. The CDR3 is made up of 12 amino acids. CDR3 nucleotides: TGTGCCAGCCGGGAACCCGGGTACGAGCAGTACTTC. Its translation is CASREPGYEQYF. The variable domain in full, with the rest retrieved from reference TRBV2 and TRBJ2-7, is EPEVTQTPSHQVTQMGQEVILRCVPISNHLYFYWYRQILGQKVEFLVSFYNNEISEKSEIFDDQFSVERPDGSNFTLKIRSTKLEDSAMYFCASREPGYEQYFGPGTRLTVT.

This clone was recorded only once. This chain joins TRBV25-1 and TRBJ2-1; tentative D call: TRBD2 (6 bases). Deletions cut 2 bases from V and 4 bases from J, with 15 bases between. The CDR3 covers 16 residues. The germline CDR1 and CDR2 sequences are MGHDK and SYGVNS. CDR3 amino acids: CASSEKWRGYYNEQFF. CDR3 coding DNA: TGTGCCAGCAGTGAAAAGTGGCGGGGATATTACAATGAGCAGTTCTTC.

J is TRBJ2-7 and V is TRBV6-1, with 13 bases identical to TRBD2. The V gene end was trimmed by 2 bases and the J gene end by 0 bases; junction bases not matched to a gene: 10. From germline, CDR1 is MNHNS and CDR2 SASEGT. This CDR3 has 19 residues. The CDR3 protein is CASSEMVVGLAGASYEQYF. The CDR3 coding sequence is TGTGCCAGCAGTGAAATGGTTGTAGGACTAGCGGGGGCCTCCTACGAGCAGTACTTC.

The gene calls are TRBV29-1 and TRBJ2-5; D not resolved. V dropped 4 bases and J dropped 4 bases, with 7 bases sitting between them. The CDR3 is 11 residues long. CDR1 is SQVTM, CDR2 ANQGSEA, per germline. This chain's CDR3 is CSVAVGETQYF. The CDR3, as DNA: TGCAGCGTTGCTGTCGGAGAGACCCAGTACTTC.

The chain is built from TRBV19 and TRBJ2-2, with TRBD1 identical over 10 bases. Germline loops: CDR1 LNHDA, CDR2 SQIVND (reference sequence). Trimming at V came to 5 bases and at J to 3 bases, leaving 15 bases not matched to a gene. There are 19 residues in the CDR3. The CDR3 DNA reads TGTGCCAGTAGTCACGGGACAGGGGCTGTAAAGCGGGACACCGGGGAGCTGTTTTTT. This codes for CASSHGTGAVKRDTGELFF.

The chain has TRBV13 and TRBJ2-5; TRBD1 agrees at 8 bases. This CDR3 has 15 residues. Germline trimming cut 5 bases from V and 4 bases from J; bases unmatched to any gene: 9. The germline V gene encodes CDR1 PRHDT and CDR2 FYEKMQ (reference sequence). As DNA, the CDR3 is TGTGCCAGCAGCCCCCGACAGGGGATAAGAGAGACCCAGTACTTC. As protein: CASSPRQGIRETQYF.

The CDR3 DNA reads TGTGCCAGCAGCCCCGAGACAGGGCAAGAGACCCAGTACTTC. This sequence encodes CASSPETGQETQYF. The chain uses TRBV7-2 and TRBJ2-5; TRBD1 agrees at 7 bases. The CDR3 contains 14 residues. The junction had 5 bases not matched to a gene; V was cut back by 5 bases and J by 2 bases. Looked up from germline, CDR1 is SGHTA and CDR2 is FQGNSA.

V and J are TRBV2 and TRBJ2-5; 8 bases are a match to TRBD1. The V and J ends lost 3 bases and 5 bases, in that order; junction bases with no gene match: 8. CDR3 size: 15 residues. The germline V gene encodes CDR1 SNHLY and CDR2 FYNNEI. CDR3 bases: TGTGCCAGCAGTGACCAGGGGGCGTCTAGGGAGACCCAGTACTTC. Translation: CASSDQGASRETQYF.

The count of this clone is one. The rearrangement uses TRBV18 and TRBJ2-5, with TRBD2 matching 7 bases. Germline V gene sequence: CDR1 KGHSH, CDR2 LQKENI. V was pared by 4 bases and J by 9 bases, with 17 bases of the junction left unmatched. The CDR3 sequence is 16 residues long. The CDR3, as DNA: TGTGCCAGCTCACGCATAGCCGGGACTACCATTCGATCCCAGTACTTC. Translating it yields CASSRIAGTTIRSQYF.

The chain links TRBV18 to TRBJ2-5; 7 bases are shared with TRBD1. This CDR3 has 13 residues. V dropped 2 bases and J dropped 5; count of bases not matched to a gene: 2. CDR1 is KGHSH and CDR2 is LQKENI in the germline V gene. CDR3 bases: TGTGCCAGCTCACCAGACAGGGCCGAGACCCAGTACTTC. Protein product: CASSPDRAETQYF.

A remark on this clone: One end of the junction varies from germline; a read error may be responsible. Within the sample, other DNA sequences also encode this same CDR3. The CDR3, as DNA: TGCGCCAGCAGCTCCACAGGGAACTATGGCTACACCTTC. It codes for CASSSTGNYGYTF. The chain joins TRBV5-4 to TRBJ1-2; possibly TRBD1 for D (6 bases). This CDR3 spans 13 amino acids. Germline V gives CDR1 SGHNT, CDR2 YYREEE (reference sequence).

V and J are TRBV11-2 and TRBJ2-1; 9 nucleotides line up with TRBD2. The CDR3 totals 15 residues. Germline assignment: CDR1 SGHAT and CDR2 FQNNGV. V lost 5 bases, J lost 8 bases, and 10 bases stayed unmatched. As DNA, the CDR3 is TGTGCCAGCAGCAATACAGCGGGGGGCCGGGATGAGCAGTTCTTC. It encodes CASSNTAGGRDEQFF.

The chain is built from TRBV6-6 and TRBJ2-1; 8 positions match TRBD1. The CDR3 is made up of 15 amino acids. CDR1 and CDR2 from the germline V gene are MNHNY and SVGAGI (reference sequence). V shed 2 bases and J 7 bases; nucleotides not matched to a gene: 7. CDR3 loop: CASSYGQGAQNEQFF. The DNA of the CDR3 is TGTGCCAGCAGTTACGGGCAGGGGGCGCAAAATGAGCAGTTCTTC.

This chain uses TRBV3-1 (or the pseudogene TRBV3-2) with TRBJ1-1; D is unclear. Deletions cut 1 base from V and 2 bases from J, with 5 bases between. Germline V gene data show CDR1 as LGHDT and CDR2 as YNNKEL (reference sequence). The CDR3 spans 13 residues. The chain's CDR3 is CASSQALNTEAFF. DNA for the CDR3: TGTGCCAGCAGCCAAGCGCTAAACACTGAAGCTTTCTTT.

The V gene is TRBV9, the J gene TRBJ1-2; 7 bases fit TRBD1. The ends lost 0 bases at V and 6 bases at J; junction bases unmatched: 5. The CDR3 covers 14 residues. CDR1 and CDR2 (germline): SGDLS, YYNGEE. As DNA, the CDR3 is TGTGCCAGCAGCGTAGCGACAGGGACGGATGGCTACACCTTC. Encoded protein: CASSVATGTDGYTF.

The rearrangement joins TRBV25-1 to TRBJ2-7; 10 bases match TRBD1. V lost 6 bases to trimming and J lost 5 bases; unmatched junction nucleotides: 7. Germline CDR1 MGHDK, CDR2 SYGVNS. This CDR3 has 14 amino acids. CDR3 sequence reads: CASREGQGLDEQYF. For the CDR3, the DNA is TGTGCCAGCAGAGAGGGACAGGGGTTGGACGAGCAGTACTTC.

The chain couples TRBV29-1 to TRBJ2-2; 8 nucleotides align to TRBD1. Germline trimming cut 5 bases from V and 5 bases from J; bases unmatched to any gene: 10. Germline CDR1 is SQVTM and CDR2 is ANQGSEA. This CDR3 is built from 15 residues. CDR3 sequence reads: CSVQGDRGVTGELFF. The CDR3 DNA reads as TGCAGCGTTCAGGGCGACAGGGGCGTTACCGGGGAGCTGTTTTTT.

The V and J genes are TRBV13 and TRBJ1-3; 9 bases fit TRBD1. This CDR3 is 15 amino acids long. Germline V gene lookup returns CDR1 PRHDT and CDR2 FYEKMQ (reference sequence). With 5 bases clipped from V and 4 bases from J, the junction kept 6 bases outside the gene matches. The CDR3 sequence is CASSLTGGRGNTIYF. CDR3 sequence (DNA): TGTGCCAGCAGCCTAACAGGGGGCAGGGGAAACACCATATATTTT.

The genes are TRBV7-2 and TRBJ2-4; 7 nucleotides match TRBD2. This CDR3 has 14 residues. The germline V gene encodes CDR1 SGHTA and CDR2 FQGNSA. Unmatched junction bases numbered 4, after V lost 5 bases and J lost 3 bases. The CDR3, as DNA: TGTGCCAGCAGCGAGTCGGGGGGCAAAAACATTCAGTACTTC. This encodes CASSESGGKNIQYF.

This chain connects TRBV29-1 to TRBJ2-2; 7 bases are shared with TRBD1. Per germline, CDR1 SQVTM and CDR2 ANQGSEA. Trimming at V came to 3 bases and at J to 4 bases, leaving 5 bases not matched to a gene. The CDR3 extends over 14 amino acids. The CDR3 spells CSVEAGGGTGELFF. As DNA, the CDR3 is TGCAGCGTTGAGGCAGGGGGTGGCACCGGGGAGCTGTTTTTT.

The chain employs TRBV3-1 (or the pseudogene TRBV3-2) and TRBJ1-1; D remains ambiguous. Trimming removed 8 bases from V and 1 base from J, with 8 bases in between. CDR1 and CDR2 (germline): LGHDT, YNNKEL (reference sequence). CDR3 length: 12 amino acids. The DNA for the CDR3 is TGTGCCAGCGGGCCGCGGAACACTGAAGCTTTCTTT. As protein: CASGPRNTEAFF.

The chain couples TRBV29-1 to TRBJ1-2; D ambiguous. Germline V gives CDR1 SQVTM, CDR2 ANQGSEA. CDR3 length equals 11 residues. Trimming removed 6 bases at V and 3 bases at J, with 8 bases between. The CDR3 region has the DNA TGCAGCGTCCGGTCGGACTATGGCTACACCTTC. It specifies CSVRSDYGYTF.

The CDR3: CASSERTGGNYGYTF. The CDR3, as DNA: TGTGCCAGCAGTGAACGGACAGGGGGTAACTATGGCTACACCTTC. V usage is TRBV27 and J usage is TRBJ1-2, with 10 bases fitting TRBD1. V lost 5 bases to trimming and J lost 1 base; unmatched junction nucleotides: 4. Germline loops: CDR1 MNHEY, CDR2 SMNVEV (reference sequence). CDR3 length: 15 residues.